This T cell receptor (beta chain) appears in the sequencing data of a study of T cells in Graves' hyperthyroidism and ophthalmopathy. Germline values: CDR1 SGDLS, CDR2 YYNGEE. The ends lost 4 bases at V and 5 bases at J; junction bases unmatched: 15. The CDR3 extends over 19 amino acids. It was RNA transcripts that yielded the amplified TCR beta CDR3 regions. RT-PCR in the first round (using the HTBI primer set) targeted the TCR CDR3. Using its own MiXCR run on the multiplex PCR reads, TCRdb lists one record per CDR3 protein. The profile shows a few hundred thousand distinct CDR3 sequences, under 20% of them singletons. In its sample, this clonotype was seen a few times. No antigen is known for it. Study outcomes and limitations: The model made its ophthalmopathy prediction, and onset followed a median approximately 6 months later.

The sample comprised blood. The chain employs TRBV9 and TRBJ2-5, with 15 bases that match TRBD2. The receptor was derived from a woman younger than 30 with Graves' hyperthyroidism. The chain's CDR3 is CASSPQPGLAGGPSETQYF. CDR3 DNA: TGTGCCAGCAGCCCCCAGCCAGGACTAGCGGGGGGGCCCTCGGAGACCCAGTACTTC.